The rows below give T cell receptor beta chains drawn from one sample of a study of cytomegalovirus exposure and HLA in healthy donors. Clones were read by immunoSEQ multiplex PCR, and TCRdb kept only the in-frame ones, dropping some. This table has under 200,000 clones, 75% to 90% appearing once. Sequenced: PBMCs. The source is a male donor in good health and CMV-seronegative. Both conserved end residues are part of each CDR3. D genes are given only for firm matches. Size is omitted from some rows. Given values are once, few, many or a class for expanded clones.

j_call d_call v_call clone_size cdr3_aa cdr3_nt
TRBJ2-7 . TRBV5-5 once CASSPGVVEQYF TGTGCCAGCAGCCCTGGAGTGGTCGAGCAGTACTTC
TRBJ2-7 TRBD1 TRBV6-1 . CASRVGTAYEQYF TGTGCCAGCAGGGTCGGGACAGCCTACGAGCAGTACTTC
TRBJ1-4 . TRBV7-7 . CASSPGQGEKLFF TGTGCCAGCAGCCCGGGCCAGGGCGAGAAACTGTTTTTT
TRBJ2-3 TRBD2 TRBV7-6 . CASSLRGGDRDTQYF TGTGCCAGCAGCTTACGGGGGGGGGACCGGGATACGCAGTATTTT
TRBJ2-1 . TRBV7-9 . CASGPGARVGEQFF TGTGCCAGCGGCCCAGGGGCGCGGGTTGGTGAGCAGTTCTTC
TRBJ2-3 TRBD1 TRBV19 . CASSLGTGRLGFAQYF TGTGCCAGTAGTCTCGGGACAGGGCGCCTCGGTTTTGCGCAGTATTTT
TRBJ2-2 . TRBV5-1 . CASSLGGTANTGELFF TGCGCCAGCAGCTTGGGGGGCACCGCGAACACCGGGGAGCTGTTTTTT
TRBJ2-1 TRBD2 TRBV27 . CASSSNYGLAVYNEQFF TGTGCCAGCAGTTCTAATTATGGGCTAGCGGTCTACAATGAGCAGTTCTTC
TRBJ1-1 TRBD1 TRBV9 . CASSVVGGLILNTEAFF TGTGCCAGCAGCGTAGTAGGGGGCCTAATCTTGAACACTGAAGCTTTCTTT
TRBJ1-2 TRBD1 TRBV11-2 . CASSLGQGSGYTF TGTGCCAGCAGCTTAGGACAGGGTTCTGGCTACACCTTC
TRBJ1-2 . TRBV2 . CASSQGLYGYTF TGTGCCAGCAGTCAGGGACTCTATGGCTACACCTTC
TRBJ2-5 . TRBV29-1 . CSVLDRPYRETQYF TGCAGCGTTCTCGACAGACCCTACCGAGAGACCCAGTACTTC
TRBJ1-4 . TRBV5-4 . CASSPRGSLKGEKLFF TGTGCCAGCAGCCCCCGGGGAAGCCTTAAGGGAGAAAAACTGTTTTTT
TRBJ2-7 . TRBV18 few CASSPVLRDSFNSYEQYF TGTGCCAGCTCACCGGTTCTTAGAGACAGTTTTAACTCCTACGAGCAGTACTTC
TRBJ1-3 TRBD1 TRBV6-5 once CASSARDRDTIYF TGTGCCAGCAGTGCCCGGGACAGGGACACCATATATTTT
TRBJ1-5 . TRBV6-6 few CATNGRVDQPQHF TGTGCCACCAACGGGAGGGTGGATCAGCCCCAGCATTTT
TRBJ2-4 . TRBV6-6 . CASSGDSNIQYF TGTGCCAGCAGCGGGGACTCAAACATTCAGTACTTC
TRBJ1-2 . TRBV27 . CASSRREGSGYTF TGTGCCAGCAGTCGCAGGGAGGGCTCTGGCTACACCTTC
TRBJ1-2 . TRBV7-2 . CASSFGRQGRFYGYTF TGTGCCAGCAGCTTTGGCCGCCAGGGGCGTTTCTATGGCTACACCTTC
TRBJ2-7 . TRBV7-8 . CASSWEGQPFSYEQYF TGTGCCAGCAGCTGGGAAGGACAGCCGTTCTCCTACGAGCAGTACTTC
TRBJ2-6 . TRBV12-5 . CASGLYSGANVLTF TGTGCTAGTGGTTTGTACTCTGGGGCCAACGTCCTGACTTTC
TRBJ1-3 . TRBV29-1 . CSTVAGNTIYF TGCAGCACGGTGGCTGGAAACACCATATATTTT
TRBJ1-4 TRBD1 TRBV2 . CASSRTTGEKLFF TGTGCCAGCAGTAGAACGACAGGGGAAAAACTGTTTTTT
TRBJ1-5 . TRBV11-2 few CASSREGDNQPQHF TGTGCCAGCAGCCGTGAGGGGGACAATCAGCCCCAGCATTTT
TRBJ2-3 . TRBV29-1 . CSVPFGTLETDTQYF TGCAGCGTGCCCTTTGGGACTCTAGAAACAGATACGCAGTATTTT
TRBJ2-2 TRBD1 TRBV4-1 few CASSQPGTANTGELFF TGCGCCAGCAGCCAGCCCGGGACAGCGAACACCGGGGAGCTGTTTTTT
TRBJ1-1 . TRBV4-1 . CASSLPEVGRRNTEAFF TGCGCCAGCAGCCTCCCGGAGGTGGGCAGGAGGAACACTGAAGCTTTCTTT
TRBJ1-4 . TRBV27 . CASSLSPPGEKLFF TGTGCCAGCAGTTTATCCCCCCCCGGTGAAAAACTGTTTTTT
TRBJ1-2 . TRBV5-4 . CASSLTGLAYGYTF TGTGCCAGCAGCTTGACAGGGCTCGCCTATGGCTACACCTTC
TRBJ2-5 . TRBV5-1 few CASSFEVGRGETQYF TGCGCCAGCAGCTTCGAAGTGGGGCGGGGAGAGACCCAGTACTTC
TRBJ1-5 . TRBV27 . CASNRTAKSNQPQHF TGTGCCAGCAATAGGACAGCAAAAAGCAATCAGCCCCAGCATTTT
TRBJ1-2 TRBD1 TRBV7-8 once CASSPDGQGGYGYTF TGTGCCAGCAGCCCAGACGGACAGGGTGGCTATGGCTACACCTTC
TRBJ2-7 . TRBV12-2 . CASRPRRDRVPEQYF TGTGCAAGTCGCCCCAGGCGAGACAGGGTACCAGAGCAGTACTTC
TRBJ2-5 . TRBV7-2 . CASSLEGPETQYF TGTGCCAGCAGCTTAGAGGGGCCGGAGACCCAGTACTTC
TRBJ2-7 . TRBV7-2 . CASSRDTLEQYF TGTGCCAGCAGTCGGGACACCCTCGAGCAGTACTTC
TRBJ1-1 . TRBV5-1 . CASSLGGLPAEAFF TGCGCCAGCAGCTTGGGGGGACTCCCGGCTGAAGCTTTCTTT
TRBJ1-6 TRBD1 TRBV6-6 . CASSSTGARYNSPLHF TGTGCCAGCAGTTCGACAGGGGCCCGCTATAATTCACCCCTCCACTTT
TRBJ2-1 . TRBV6-5 . CASSYSGAGFNEQFF TGTGCCAGCAGTTACTCGGGGGCCGGGTTTAATGAGCAGTTCTTC
TRBJ2-5 TRBD1 TRBV18 . CASSNRDRGVEQYF TGTGCCAGCTCAAACCGGGACAGGGGAGTTGAGCAGTACTTC
TRBJ1-6 . TRBV10-3 . CAIRDLNRNSPLHF TGTGCCATCAGGGACTTAAATCGAAATTCACCCCTCCACTTT
TRBJ2-7 TRBD1 TRBV2 . CASLDRATYEQYF TGTGCCAGCCTGGACAGGGCAACCTACGAGCAGTACTTC
TRBJ1-5 . TRBV5-1 . CASSRDGNQPQHF TGCGCCAGCAGCCGAGATGGCAATCAGCCCCAGCATTTT
TRBJ2-7 TRBD2 TRBV7-9 . CASSSLRGALYEQYF TGTGCCAGCAGCTCCCTGCGGGGGGCCCTCTACGAGCAGTACTTC
TRBJ2-7 . TRBV2 . CASSRTSGSGLEQYF TGTGCCAGCAGCCGAACCTCGGGATCGGGCCTCGAGCAGTACTTC
TRBJ2-3 TRBD2 TRBV5-4 . CASSSGTSGGARDTQYF TGTGCCAGCAGCTCAGGGACTAGCGGGGGGGCTCGAGATACGCAGTATTTT
TRBJ2-7 TRBD1 TRBV7-9 . CASSLVTGGDYEQYF TGTGCCAGCAGCTTAGTGACAGGGGGTGACTACGAGCAGTACTTC
TRBJ1-5 . TRBV6-1 . CASSEGPGGRQPQHF TGTGCCAGCAGCGAAGGGCCGGGCGGGAGGCAGCCCCAGCATTTT
TRBJ1-4 . TRBV15 . CATSRDRKEVLREKLFF TGTGCCACCAGCAGAGATCGTAAGGAGGTTTTACGTGAAAAACTGTTTTTT
TRBJ1-2 . TRBV7-2 . CASSQTGEINYGYTF TGTGCCAGCAGCCAGACAGGAGAGATTAACTATGGCTACACCTTC
TRBJ2-7 . TRBV5-4 . CASGDRTSSEQYF TGTGCCAGCGGCGACAGGACCTCGTCGGAGCAGTACTTC
TRBJ2-1 TRBD2 TRBV5-1 . CASMSGGAYNEQFF TGCGCCAGCATGAGCGGGGGGGCCTACAATGAGCAGTTCTTC
TRBJ2-7 TRBD2 TRBV14 few CASSQGGGKQYF TGTGCCAGCAGCCAAGGGGGGGGGAAGCAGTACTTC